The TCR beta chain described here comes from a study of STAT3 mutations in large granular lymphocyte leukemia. Study overall: Roughly half the longitudinally sequenced T-LGLL patients had canonical STAT3 mutations. Study-wide points: Suggested: STAT3 mutation was not the ancestral event for these clonal expansions. Treatment regimens differed across patients between samplings. Every T-cell large granular lymphocyte leukemia patient had at least one immunodominant TCR beta clonotype.

Using immunoSEQ multiplex PCR, the repertoire was profiled, and TCRdb retains in-frame clones only, with some absent. The sample contains 25,000 to 30,000 clones, more than 60% of which appear only once. Germline CDR1 and CDR2: MNHNY and SVGAGI (reference sequence). The CDR3 runs to 11 residues. Trimming removed 8 bases from V and 4 bases from J, with 8 bases in between. As regards this clone: No antigen is known for it.

V usage is TRBV6-6 and J usage is TRBJ1-2, with D perhaps matching TRBD1 (6 bases). The receptor was isolated from a woman between 45 and 65 years old with T-cell large granular lymphocyte leukemia. Some clones in this sample may be carry-over from other donors' samples. Sequencing used peripheral blood mononuclear cells. The CDR3: CASWDIYGYTF. The CDR3 DNA reads as TGTGCCAGCTGGGACATCTATGGCTACACCTTC.